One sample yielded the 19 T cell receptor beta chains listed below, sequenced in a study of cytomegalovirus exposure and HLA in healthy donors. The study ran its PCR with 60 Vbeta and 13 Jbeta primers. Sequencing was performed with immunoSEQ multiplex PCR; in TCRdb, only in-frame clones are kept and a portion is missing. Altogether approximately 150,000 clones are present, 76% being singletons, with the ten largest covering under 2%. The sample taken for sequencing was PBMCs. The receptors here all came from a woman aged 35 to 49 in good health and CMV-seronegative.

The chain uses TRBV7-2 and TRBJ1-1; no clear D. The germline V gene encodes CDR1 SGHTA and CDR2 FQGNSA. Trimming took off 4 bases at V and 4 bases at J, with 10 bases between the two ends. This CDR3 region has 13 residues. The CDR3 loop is CASSSRQATEAFF. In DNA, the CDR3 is TGTGCCAGCAGCTCAAGACAAGCCACTGAAGCTTTCTTT.

The CDR3: CASSASRSHEQYF. The CDR3 coding sequence is TGTGCCAGCAGCGCCTCTAGGAGCCACGAGCAGTACTTC. V is TRBV14 and J is TRBJ2-7; no clear D gene. The CDR3 sequence is 13 residues long. Germline V CDR1 and CDR2: SGHDN, FVKESK. With 5 bases removed from V and 5 bases from J, the gap between germline ends came to 13 bases.

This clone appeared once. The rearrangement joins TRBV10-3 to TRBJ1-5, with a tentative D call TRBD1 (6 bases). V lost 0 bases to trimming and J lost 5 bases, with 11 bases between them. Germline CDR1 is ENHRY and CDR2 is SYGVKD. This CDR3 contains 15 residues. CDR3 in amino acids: CAISESRAGDQPQHF. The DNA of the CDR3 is TGTGCCATCAGTGAGTCGAGGGCAGGGGATCAGCCCCAGCATTTT.

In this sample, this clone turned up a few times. The DNA for the CDR3 is TGTGCCAGCAGTTACGTTAGGGGAGGGGAAGCTTTCTTT. Its protein is CASSYVRGGEAFF. The rearrangement joins TRBV6-5 to TRBJ1-1; D is possibly TRBD1 (5 bases). Germline CDR1 MNHEY, CDR2 SVGAGI. CDR3 length equals 13 residues. Deletions cut 2 bases from V and 8 bases from J, with 12 bases between.

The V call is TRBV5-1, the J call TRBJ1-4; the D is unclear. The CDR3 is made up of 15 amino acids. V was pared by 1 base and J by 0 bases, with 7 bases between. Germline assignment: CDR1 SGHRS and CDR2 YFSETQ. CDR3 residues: CASSLYDSTNEKLFF. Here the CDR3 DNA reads TGCGCCAGCAGCTTGTACGACTCAACTAATGAAAAACTGTTTTTT. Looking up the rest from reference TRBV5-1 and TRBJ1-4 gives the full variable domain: KAGVTQTPRYLIKTRGQQVTLSCSPISGHRSVSWYQQTPGQGLQFLFEYFSETQRNKGNFPGRFSGRQFSNSRSEMNVSTLELGDSALYLCASSLYDSTNEKLFFGSGTQLSVL.

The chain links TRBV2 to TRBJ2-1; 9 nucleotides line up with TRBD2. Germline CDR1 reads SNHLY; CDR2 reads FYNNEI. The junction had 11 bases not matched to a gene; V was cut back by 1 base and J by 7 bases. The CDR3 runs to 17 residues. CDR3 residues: CASSEDGMAGGRNEQFF. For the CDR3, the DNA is TGTGCCAGCAGTGAAGATGGTATGGCGGGGGGGCGGAATGAGCAGTTCTTC.

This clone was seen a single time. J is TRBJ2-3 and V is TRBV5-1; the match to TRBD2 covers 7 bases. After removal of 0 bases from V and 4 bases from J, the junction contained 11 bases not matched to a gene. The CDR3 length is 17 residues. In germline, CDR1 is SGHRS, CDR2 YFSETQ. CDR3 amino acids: CASSLDVAGVGADTQYF. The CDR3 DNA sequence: TGCGCCAGCAGCTTGGACGTCGCGGGAGTAGGGGCAGATACGCAGTATTTT.

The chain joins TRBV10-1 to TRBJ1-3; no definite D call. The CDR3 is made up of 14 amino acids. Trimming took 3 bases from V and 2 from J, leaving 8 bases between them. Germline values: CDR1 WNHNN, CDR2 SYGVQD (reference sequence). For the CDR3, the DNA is TGCGCCAGCAGTGATCCGGGAACTGGAAACACCATATATTTT. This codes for CASSDPGTGNTIYF.

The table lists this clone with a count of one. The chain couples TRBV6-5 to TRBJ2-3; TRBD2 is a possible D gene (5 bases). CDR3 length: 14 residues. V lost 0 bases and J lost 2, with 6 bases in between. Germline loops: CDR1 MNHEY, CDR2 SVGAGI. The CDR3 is CASSYSRATDTQYF. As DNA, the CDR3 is TGTGCCAGCAGTTACTCGAGGGCCACAGATACGCAGTATTTT.

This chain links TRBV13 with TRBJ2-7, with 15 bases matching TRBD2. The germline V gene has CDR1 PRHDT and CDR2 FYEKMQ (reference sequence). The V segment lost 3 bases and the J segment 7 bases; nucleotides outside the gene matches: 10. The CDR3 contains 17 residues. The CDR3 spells CASSFRTSGGAKDEQYF. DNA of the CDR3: TGTGCCAGCAGCTTCCGGACTAGCGGGGGGGCTAAGGATGAGCAGTACTTC.

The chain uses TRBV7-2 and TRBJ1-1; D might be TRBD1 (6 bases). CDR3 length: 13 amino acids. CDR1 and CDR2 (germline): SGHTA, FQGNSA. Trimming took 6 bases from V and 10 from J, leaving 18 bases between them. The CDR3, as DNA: TGTGCCAGCAGTAAAGCTGCAGGGGAGGGAGCTTTCTTT. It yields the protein CASSKAAGEGAFF.

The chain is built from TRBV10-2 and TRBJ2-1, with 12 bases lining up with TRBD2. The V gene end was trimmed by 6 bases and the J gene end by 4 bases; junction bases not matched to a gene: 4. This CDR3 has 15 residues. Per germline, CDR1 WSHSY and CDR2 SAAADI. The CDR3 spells CASRYLAGGYNEQFF. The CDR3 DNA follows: TGCGCCAGCAGATACCTAGCGGGGGGGTACAATGAGCAGTTCTTC.

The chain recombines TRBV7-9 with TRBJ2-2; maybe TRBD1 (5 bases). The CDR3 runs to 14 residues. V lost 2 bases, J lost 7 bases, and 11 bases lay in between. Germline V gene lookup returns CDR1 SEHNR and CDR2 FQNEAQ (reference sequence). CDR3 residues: CASSLTQGGGELFF. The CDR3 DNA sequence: TGTGCCAGCAGCTTAACCCAGGGCGGCGGGGAGCTGTTTTTT.

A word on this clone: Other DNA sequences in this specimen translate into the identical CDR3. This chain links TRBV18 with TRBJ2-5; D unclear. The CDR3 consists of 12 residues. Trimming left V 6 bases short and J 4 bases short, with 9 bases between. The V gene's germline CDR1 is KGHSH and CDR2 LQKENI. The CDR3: CASSPRGETQYF. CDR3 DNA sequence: TGTGCCAGCTCCCCAAGAGGAGAGACCCAGTACTTC.

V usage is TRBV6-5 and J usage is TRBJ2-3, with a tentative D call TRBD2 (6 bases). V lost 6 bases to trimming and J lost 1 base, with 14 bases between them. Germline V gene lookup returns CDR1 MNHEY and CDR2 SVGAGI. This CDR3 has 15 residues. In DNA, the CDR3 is TGTGCCAGCAGGTCCGTCGAGCGGGGCACAGATACGCAGTATTTT. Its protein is CASRSVERGTDTQYF.

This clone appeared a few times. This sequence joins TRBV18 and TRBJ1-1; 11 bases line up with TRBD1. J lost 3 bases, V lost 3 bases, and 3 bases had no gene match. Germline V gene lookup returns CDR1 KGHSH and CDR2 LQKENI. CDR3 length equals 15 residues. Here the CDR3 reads CASSPSGQGDTEAFF. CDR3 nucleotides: TGTGCCAGCTCACCCTCGGGACAGGGGGACACTGAAGCTTTCTTT.

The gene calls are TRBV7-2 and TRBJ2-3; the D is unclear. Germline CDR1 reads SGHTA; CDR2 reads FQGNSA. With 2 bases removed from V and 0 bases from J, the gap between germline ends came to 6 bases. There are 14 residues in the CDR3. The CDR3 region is CASSLSVSTDTQYF. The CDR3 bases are TGTGCCAGCAGCTTAAGCGTGAGCACAGATACGCAGTATTTT.

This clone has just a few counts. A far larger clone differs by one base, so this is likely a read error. The CDR3 protein is CAIREGDSPLPF. The CDR3 bases are TGTGCCATCAGAGAAGGAGATTCACCCCTCCCCTTT. The rearrangement joins TRBV10-3 to TRBJ1-6; D unresolved. This CDR3 is built from 12 residues. Germline V CDR1 and CDR2: ENHRY, SYGVKD.

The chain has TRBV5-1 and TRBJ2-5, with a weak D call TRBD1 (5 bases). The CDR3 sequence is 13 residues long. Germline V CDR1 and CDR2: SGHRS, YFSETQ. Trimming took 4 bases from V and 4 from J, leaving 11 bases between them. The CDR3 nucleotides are TGCGCCAGCAGCCCAGGGCCGGGAGAGACCCAGTACTTC. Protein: CASSPGPGETQYF.